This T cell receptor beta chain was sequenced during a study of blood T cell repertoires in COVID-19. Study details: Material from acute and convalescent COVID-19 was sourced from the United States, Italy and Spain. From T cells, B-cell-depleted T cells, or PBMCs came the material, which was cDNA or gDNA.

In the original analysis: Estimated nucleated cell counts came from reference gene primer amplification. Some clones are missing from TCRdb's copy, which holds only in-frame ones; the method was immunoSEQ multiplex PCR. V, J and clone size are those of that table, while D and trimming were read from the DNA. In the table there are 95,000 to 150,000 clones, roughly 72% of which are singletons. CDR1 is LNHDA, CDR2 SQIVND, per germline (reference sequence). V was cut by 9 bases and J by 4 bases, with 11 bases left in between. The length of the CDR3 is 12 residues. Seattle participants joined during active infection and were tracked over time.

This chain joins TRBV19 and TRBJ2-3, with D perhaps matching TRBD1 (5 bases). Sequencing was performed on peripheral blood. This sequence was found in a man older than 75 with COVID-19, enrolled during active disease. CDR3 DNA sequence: TGTGCCAGCAGATCAGGGCCAGATACGCAGTATTTT. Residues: CASRSGPDTQYF.